A single T cell receptor (beta chain) is shown here with its context. Its cognate antigen is unknown. Libraries were prepared by immunoSEQ multiplex PCR; TCRdb keeps only in-frame clonotypes and omits some of them. This sample has 120,000 or so clones; 85% to 90% occur once, and the top ten carry 1% to 1.4%. This entry belongs to a study of cytomegalovirus exposure and HLA in healthy donors. Study context: The same platform as the approximately 670 first-cohort repertoires was used for the 95 to 150 validation repertoires, a later analysis reported.

Trimming at V came to 7 bases and at J to 7 bases, leaving 15 bases not matched to a gene. The germline CDR1 and CDR2 sequences are SGHRS and YFSETQ. The CDR3 spans 16 residues. Study outcomes and limitations: CMV antigen specificity was confirmed in vitro for three CMV-associated chains. Cytomegalovirus-associated status was assigned to approximately 160 TCR beta chains. Many donors shared some public TCRs, even though most TCR sequences were rare.

The sequence derives from a woman aged 18-29 years in good health and CMV-seronegative. Sequenced sample: PBMCs. V is TRBV5-1 and J is TRBJ2-7; 12 nucleotides align to TRBD2. CDR3 region: CASHPLAGLAGKEQYF. The CDR3 bases are TGCGCCAGCCATCCGCTGGCGGGACTAGCGGGTAAGGAGCAGTACTTC.